One and the same sample provided the 18 T cell receptor beta chains below, sequenced in a study of technical replicates of blood from several donors. Method: immunoSEQ multiplex PCR; TCRdb's copy keeps in-frame clones and lacks some. The sample comprises under 100,000 clones, 85% to 95% of which are singletons, and about 0.3% rests with the top ten. The sequencing input was T cells isolated from PBMCs. These receptors originate from a human donor in good health.

The V call is TRBV7-3, the J call TRBJ2-1, with 9 bases lining up with TRBD2. The V segment lost 4 bases and the J segment 4 bases; nucleotides outside the gene matches: 2. This CDR3 has 14 amino acids. Germline lookup yields CDR1 SGHTA and CDR2 FQGTGA. CDR3 loop: CASSYLAGYNEQFF. The CDR3 DNA follows: TGTGCCAGCAGCTACCTAGCGGGATACAATGAGCAGTTCTTC.

This sequence joins TRBV11-1 and TRBJ1-1, with unresolved D. Germline V gene lookup returns CDR1 SGHAT and CDR2 FQDESV (reference sequence). V was trimmed by 2 bases and J by 8 bases, leaving 15 bases between them. The CDR3 loop spans 14 amino acids. The CDR3 sequence: CASSLIEGALEAFF. CDR3 nucleotide sequence: TGTGCCAGCAGCTTAATTGAGGGTGCCCTGGAAGCTTTCTTT.

This chain uses TRBV27 with TRBJ2-7; 9 nucleotides agree with TRBD1. The CDR3 covers 15 residues. V lost 3 bases, J lost 3 bases, and 6 bases stayed unmatched. Germline CDR1 MNHEY, CDR2 SMNVEV (reference sequence). This CDR3 reads CASSLTGGNFYEQYF. CDR3 in DNA: TGTGCCAGCAGTTTGACAGGGGGAAACTTCTACGAGCAGTACTTC.

The V call is TRBV29-1, the J call TRBJ1-2; D is perhaps TRBD1 (5 bases). This CDR3 contains 22 residues. V was cut by 6 bases and J by 3 bases, with 41 bases left in between. The germline V gene has CDR1 SQVTM and CDR2 ANQGSEA. CDR3 sequence reads: CSVASSYQAGPPTLFKDYGYTF. The CDR3, as DNA: TGCAGCGTCGCCTCCTCATACCAAGCAGGGCCGCCAACGCTATTTAAGGACTATGGCTACACCTTC.

The chain joins TRBV4-2 to TRBJ1-3, with a tentative D call TRBD1 (5 bases). This CDR3 has 13 residues. Germline V CDR1 and CDR2: LGHNA, YNFKEQ. Trimming pared 2 bases from V and 4 bases from J, leaving 6 bases between. For the CDR3, the DNA is TGTGCCAGCAGCCAACCAGGGGGAAACACCATATATTTT. It encodes CASSQPGGNTIYF.

The chain has TRBV7-8 and TRBJ1-4; D gene ambiguous. Trimming cost V 1 base and J 4 bases, with 7 bases left between them. Germline V gene lookup returns CDR1 SGHVS and CDR2 FQNEAQ. The CDR3 is made up of 14 amino acids. CDR3 residues: CASSLGPLNEKLFF. The DNA of the CDR3 is TGTGCCAGCAGCTTAGGGCCCCTTAATGAAAAACTGTTTTTT. Drawing the rest from reference TRBV7-8 and TRBJ1-4, the complete variable domain is GAGVSQSPRYKVAKRGQDVALRCDPISGHVSLFWYQQALGQGPEFLTYFQNEAQLDKSGLPSDRFFAERPEGSVSTLKIQRTQQEDSAVYLCASSLGPLNEKLFFGSGTQLSVL.

V is TRBV28 and J is TRBJ2-3; 7 nucleotides align to TRBD2. Germline CDR1 is MDHEN and CDR2 is SYDVKM. The junction had 14 bases not matched to a gene; V was cut back by 2 bases and J by 6 bases. The CDR3 loop spans 17 amino acids. The CDR3 spells CASSLPWEGPKEDTQYF. CDR3 bases: TGTGCCAGCAGTTTACCGTGGGAGGGCCCCAAGGAGGATACGCAGTATTTT.

The V gene is TRBV27, the J gene TRBJ2-6; TRBD1 might be the D (6 bases). This CDR3 is 19 amino acids long. CDR1 is MNHEY and CDR2 is SMNVEV in the germline V gene (reference sequence). Trimming shortened V by 4 bases and J by 2 bases, and 21 bases separated the two germline ends. The chain's CDR3 is CASSSNRVRGIPGANVLTF. The DNA for the CDR3 is TGTGCCAGCAGTTCTAACAGGGTTAGGGGTATACCTGGGGCCAACGTCCTGACTTTC.

The rearrangement joins TRBV6-4 to TRBJ2-1; 15 bases match TRBD2. With 10 bases clipped from V and 9 bases from J, the junction kept 4 bases outside the gene matches. The CDR3 is 13 amino acids. Germline V lookup: CDR1 MRHNA, CDR2 SNTAGT. CDR3 loop: CATRTSGRGEQFF. CDR3 in DNA: TGTGCCACCCGGACTAGCGGGAGGGGTGAGCAGTTCTTC.

The DNA of the CDR3 is TGTGCCATCAGACCGGGACTAGCAGCTTACAATGAGCAGTTCTTC. Protein product: CAIRPGLAAYNEQFF. This chain connects TRBV10-3 to TRBJ2-1; 9 positions agree with TRBD2. Looked up from germline, CDR1 is ENHRY and CDR2 is SYGVKD. V dropped 6 bases and J dropped 4; count of bases not matched to a gene: 7. The CDR3 contains 15 residues.

The chain is built from TRBV30 and TRBJ2-5, with 14 positions matching TRBD2. Germline CDR1 reads GTSNPN; CDR2 reads SVGIG (reference sequence). V gave up 4 bases and J gave up 5 bases; unmatched junction bases: 3. The length of the CDR3 is 14 residues. The CDR3 is CAWKRTSGRETQYF. The DNA of the CDR3 is TGTGCCTGGAAACGGACTAGCGGGAGGGAGACCCAGTACTTC.

The rearrangement uses TRBV5-1 and TRBJ2-7, with D possibly being TRBD1 (6 bases). Trimming removed 4 bases at V and 6 bases at J, with 17 bases between. The CDR3 extends over 14 amino acids. The germline gives CDR1 SGHRS, CDR2 YFSETQ. The CDR3 bases are TGCGCCAGCAGCAGGGACACTTATCCCTCCGAGCAGTACTTC. It yields the protein CASSRDTYPSEQYF.

The chain joins TRBV10-3 to TRBJ2-1; 7 nucleotides match TRBD2. Germline CDR1 ENHRY, CDR2 SYGVKD. With V trimmed by 11 bases and J by 8 bases, 9 bases remained unmatched. The CDR3 runs to 12 residues. This CDR3 is CASWGGRDEQFF. The CDR3 bases are TGTGCCTCGTGGGGGGGTAGGGATGAGCAGTTCTTC.

The rearrangement uses TRBV9 and TRBJ1-1; 8 bases are shared with TRBD1. Per germline, CDR1 SGDLS and CDR2 YYNGEE. Trimming cost V 3 bases and J 1 base; bases outside gene matches: 11. CDR3 length: 17 amino acids. In DNA form, the CDR3 reads TGTGCCAGCAGCGCACTACAGGGGGGGAATCGGAACACTGAAGCTTTCTTT. This encodes CASSALQGGNRNTEAFF.

This chain uses TRBV13 with TRBJ1-4, with 9 bases aligning to TRBD1. J gave up 9 bases and V 4 bases, and 6 bases lay outside the gene matches. CDR3 size: 14 residues. From germline, CDR1 is PRHDT and CDR2 FYEKMQ (reference sequence). CDR3 sequence reads: CASSSGTGSQKLFF. The DNA of the CDR3 is TGTGCCAGCAGCTCCGGGACAGGGTCTCAAAAACTGTTTTTT.

The rearrangement joins TRBV28 to TRBJ2-7, with D tentatively TRBD1 (6 bases). The CDR3 runs 13 residues. The ends were cut back, 2 bases at V and 2 bases at J, with 7 bases in the middle. Germline lookup yields CDR1 MDHEN and CDR2 SYDVKM. As DNA, the CDR3 is TGTGCCAGCAGTTTAGGGACAACCTACGAGCAGTACTTC. Translated: CASSLGTTYEQYF.

V usage is TRBV2 and J usage is TRBJ2-5; D remains ambiguous. Trimming shortened V by 7 bases and J by 5 bases, and 11 bases separated the two germline ends. Per the germline V gene, CDR1 is SNHLY and CDR2 is FYNNEI. This CDR3 spans 12 amino acids. This CDR3 reads CASILRSETQYF. The CDR3 DNA follows: TGTGCCAGCATTCTTAGGAGTGAGACCCAGTACTTC.

The chain joins TRBV9 to TRBJ2-3; TRBD1 might be the D (5 bases). V lost 0 bases to trimming and J lost 9 bases, with 8 bases between them. Germline values: CDR1 SGDLS, CDR2 YYNGEE. This CDR3 has 12 residues. As DNA, the CDR3 is TGTGCCAGCAGCGTAGATTGGGGCACGCAGTATTTT. This codes for CASSVDWGTQYF.